This T cell receptor beta chain was observed in a study of beta chain features in type 1 diabetes. Study context: Patients did not differ from healthy donors in age, gender or cell yield.

As for this clone: Its antigen is currently unknown.

The CDR3 length is 12 residues. V was trimmed by 6 bases and J by 4 bases, leaving 12 bases between them. CDR1 and CDR2 (germline): SQVTM, ANQGSEA. Expressed TCRB transcripts were sequenced because the entire RNA isolate underwent reverse transcription. The average read count of naive, central memory and regulatory T cell samples was some 3.8 million. The method was immunoSEQ multiplex PCR; TCRdb's version includes in-frame clones alone and lacks a portion of them. Among approximately 150,000 clones, roughly 10% were seen once, and the ten largest hold around 0.79%. General study points: There was a moderate but significant shortening of TCRB CDR3s in all four CD4+ subsets of Type 1 diabetes patients.

The chain carries TRBV29-1 and TRBJ2-5; D may be TRBD1 (6 bases). The specimen sequenced was central memory CD4+ T cells from blood. This clonotype was sampled from a man aged 30 to 39 with type 1 diabetes. CDR3 sequence: CSVTEGVETQYF. CDR3 nucleotides: TGCAGCGTAACCGAGGGGGTAGAGACCCAGTACTTC. Full variable domain (remainder filled in from reference TRBV29-1 and TRBJ2-5): SAVISQKPSRDICQRGTSLTIQCQVDSQVTMMFWYRQQPGQSLTLIATANQGSEATYESGFVIDKFPISRPNLTFSTLTVSNMSPEDSSIYLCSVTEGVETQYFGPGTRLLVL.